The next 32 T cell receptor beta chains were all read from a single sample in a study of shared clonotypes between healthy human individuals. Here immunoSEQ multiplex PCR was the method, and the copy in TCRdb shows in-frame clones only, minus some. The sample holds hundreds of thousands of clones, around 78% seen once. Specimen: memory CD4+ T cells sorted from blood. The subset was: CD45RA-negative fraction. The source of these receptors is a woman under 40 in good health.

The chain employs TRBV25-1 and TRBJ1-1, with unresolved D. The ends were cut back, 3 bases at V and 1 base at J, with 15 bases in the middle. Germline V gives CDR1 MGHDK, CDR2 SYGVNS. The CDR3 covers 16 residues. CDR3 DNA: TGTGCCAGCAGTGACCAGGTCCAAGACGGGAACACTGAAGCTTTCTTT. Encoded protein: CASSDQVQDGNTEAFF.

The rearrangement joins TRBV27 to TRBJ2-7; TRBD1 matches at 9 bases. The germline gives CDR1 MNHEY, CDR2 SMNVEV (reference sequence). With 7 bases clipped from V and 2 bases from J, the junction kept 6 bases outside the gene matches. The CDR3 covers 14 residues. The CDR3 reads CASISGQGPYEQYF. As DNA, the CDR3 is TGTGCCAGCATCTCGGGACAGGGTCCCTACGAGCAGTACTTC.

The V call is TRBV6-5, the J call TRBJ1-2, with D perhaps TRBD1 (5 bases). The V gene's germline CDR1 is MNHEY and CDR2 SVGAGI. CDR3 length equals 15 residues. Trimming left V 0 bases short and J 4 bases short, with 12 bases between. CDR3 sequence: CASSYSQTVFYGYTF. CDR3 in DNA: TGTGCCAGCAGTTACTCACAGACAGTCTTCTATGGCTACACCTTC.

The chain employs TRBV29-1 and TRBJ2-7; D not resolved. Trimming stripped 1 base from V and 3 bases from J, with 7 bases between. Germline V gene lookup returns CDR1 SQVTM and CDR2 ANQGSEA. This CDR3 is 12 amino acids long. The CDR3 DNA follows: TGCAGCGTTGAAGGGGTGCACTACGAGCAGTACTTC. It encodes CSVEGVHYEQYF.

V gene TRBV5-8 combines with J gene TRBJ1-4; D is ambiguous. Between the trimmed V and J ends, which lost 7 bases and 0 bases, there was a span of 10 bases. Germline loops: CDR1 SGHTS, CDR2 YDEGEE. The CDR3 is 14 amino acids. CDR3 sequence reads: CASEGSSTNEKLFF. The CDR3, as DNA: TGTGCCAGCGAAGGGAGTTCAACTAATGAAAAACTGTTTTTT.

The chain recombines TRBV6-5 with TRBJ2-7; TRBD2 matches 7 bases. CDR3 length equals 15 residues. Per germline, CDR1 MNHEY and CDR2 SVGAGI. The junction had 13 bases not matched to a gene; V was cut back by 7 bases and J by 4 bases. Here the CDR3 reads CASKPGGLSGYEQYF. Written as DNA, the CDR3 is TGTGCCAGCAAACCGGGAGGACTATCAGGGTACGAGCAGTACTTC.

The chain joins TRBV11-2 to TRBJ2-1; 9 nucleotides align to TRBD2. Looked up from germline, CDR1 is SGHAT and CDR2 is FQNNGV. V dropped 1 base and J dropped 1; count of bases not matched to a gene: 2. The CDR3 loop spans 16 amino acids. CDR3 sequence reads: CASSLAAGGSYNEQFF. The CDR3 region has the DNA TGTGCCAGCAGCTTAGCGGCGGGAGGGTCCTACAATGAGCAGTTCTTC.

This clone has only one observation. This chain joins TRBV5-1 and TRBJ2-5; weak D call: TRBD1 (5 bases). CDR1 and CDR2 from the germline V gene are SGHRS and YFSETQ. The CDR3 runs to 14 residues. V was shortened by 8 bases and J by 5 bases, with 19 bases between the two germline ends. The CDR3 DNA is TGCGCCAGTCGGAACTGGGGCCAAAAGGAGACCCAGTACTTC. Translating it yields CASRNWGQKETQYF.

This clone was seen a few times. This chain links TRBV9 with TRBJ2-3; 9 bases map to TRBD2. This CDR3 has 16 amino acids. Losses at the gene ends were 3 bases for V and 1 base for J; bases not matched to a gene: 6. Germline CDR1 reads SGDLS; CDR2 reads YYNGEE. As DNA, the CDR3 is TGTGCCAGCAGCGCACAGGGACTAGCCGGCACAGATACGCAGTATTTT. Translated, it gives CASSAQGLAGTDTQYF.

A few counts support this clone. The chain employs TRBV11-2 and TRBJ2-3, with D hard to call. CDR3 length equals 11 residues. Germline V gives CDR1 SGHAT, CDR2 FQNNGV. Between the trimmed V and J ends, which lost 5 bases and 2 bases, there was a span of 2 bases. CDR3 DNA sequence: TGTGCCAGCAGCGACACAGATACGCAGTATTTT. It specifies CASSDTDTQYF.

In this sample, this clone turned up many times. The gene calls are TRBV25-1 and TRBJ2-5; 7 bases align to TRBD1. Germline CDR1 and CDR2: MGHDK and SYGVNS. CDR3 size: 16 residues. The trim removed 0 bases at V and 5 bases at J, leaving 9 bases unmatched. In DNA form, the CDR3 reads TGTGCCAGCAGTGAATATGGGTACAGGGGAGAGGAGACCCAGTACTTC. Its protein product is CASSEYGYRGEETQYF.

The chain carries TRBV7-8 and TRBJ2-1, with TRBD2 identical over 8 bases. This CDR3 is 16 amino acids long. With V trimmed by 2 bases and J by 0 bases, 3 bases remained unmatched. Germline V gene data show CDR1 as SGHVS and CDR2 as FQNEAQ. This CDR3 reads CASSLRREASYNEQFF. DNA for the CDR3: TGTGCCAGCAGCTTAAGGCGGGAGGCCTCCTACAATGAGCAGTTCTTC.

This clone was seen a handful of times. The sample holds other DNA sequences that translate to the same CDR3. The rearrangement uses TRBV2 and TRBJ2-5; 14 bases are a match to TRBD2. The CDR3 has 15 amino acids. The trim removed 5 bases at V and 2 bases at J, leaving 1 base unmatched. Germline CDR1 and CDR2: SNHLY and FYNNEI. The DNA for the CDR3 is TGTGCCAGCAGTCGACTAGCGGGAGGGCAAGAGACCCAGTACTTC. Protein product: CASSRLAGGQETQYF.

This clone was seen a few times. The rearrangement joins TRBV4-2 to TRBJ2-3; 8 positions match TRBD2. Germline V gene sequence: CDR1 LGHNA, CDR2 YNFKEQ. This CDR3 has 15 amino acids. Losses at the gene ends were 1 base for V and 6 bases for J; bases not matched to a gene: 6. The CDR3 coding sequence is TGTGCCAGCAGCCAAGGGGATAGCGGGATTGATACGCAGTATTTT. It codes for CASSQGDSGIDTQYF.

V and J are TRBV4-2 and TRBJ2-1; D might be TRBD1 or TRBD2, each matching 6 bases. Germline values: CDR1 LGHNA, CDR2 YNFKEQ. The CDR3 contains 17 residues. V was pared by 1 base and J by 8 bases, with 21 bases between. The CDR3 DNA is TGTGCCAGCAGCCAAGGGGCCTCGGGACACCTAGCGTATGAGCAGTTCTTC. As protein: CASSQGASGHLAYEQFF.

The chain couples TRBV5-1 to TRBJ2-1; weak D call: TRBD2 (6 bases). V was trimmed by 4 bases and J by 10 bases, leaving 12 bases between them. Germline CDR1 SGHRS, CDR2 YFSETQ. This CDR3 has 12 residues. In nucleotides, the CDR3 is TGCGCCAGCAGCACTCGCGGGGACGAGCAGTTCTTC. Translating it yields CASSTRGDEQFF.

The J gene is TRBJ2-7, the V gene TRBV29-1, with D hard to call. CDR3 size: 13 residues. CDR1 and CDR2 from the germline V gene are SQVTM and ANQGSEA. V was shortened by 7 bases and J by 2 bases, with 15 bases between the two germline ends. CDR3 region: CSASRAPTYEQYF. CDR3 sequence (DNA): TGCAGCGCCTCAAGGGCCCCAACCTACGAGCAGTACTTC.

Comment on this clone: This sample includes further DNA sequences coding for the same CDR3. The chain carries TRBV7-2 and TRBJ1-1, with D perhaps TRBD1 (6 bases). The CDR3 is 14 amino acids. Germline V CDR1 and CDR2: SGHTA, FQGNSA. V shed 2 bases and J shed 4 bases, with 11 bases lying between them. CDR3: CASSLLQGVTEAFF. CDR3 nucleotide sequence: TGTGCCAGCAGCTTATTACAGGGTGTCACTGAAGCTTTCTTT.

The chain has TRBV28 and TRBJ2-3, with TRBD2 matching over 10 bases. Germline values: CDR1 MDHEN, CDR2 SYDVKM. V lost 8 bases and J lost 3; bases outside the gene matches: 14. The CDR3 length is 17 residues. CDR3 amino acids: CASGIGGRTSGTDTQYF. Written as DNA, the CDR3 is TGTGCCAGCGGGATCGGGGGGAGGACTAGCGGTACAGATACGCAGTATTTT.

Of note for this clone: An end of the junction does not agree with germline; a read error may underlie this. The gene calls are TRBV28 and TRBJ2-7, with D unresolved. The CDR3 loop spans 13 amino acids. Germline V gene data show CDR1 as MDHEN and CDR2 as SYDVKM. The CDR3 region is CASSFKGSDEQYF. As DNA, the CDR3 is TGTGCCAGCAGTTTTAAGGGCTCCGACGAGCAGTACTTC.

This clone showed up just a few times. The V gene is TRBV19, the J gene TRBJ1-4; D remains ambiguous. Germline V gene lookup returns CDR1 LNHDA and CDR2 SQIVND (reference sequence). The V end lost 7 bases, the J end lost 5 bases, and 17 bases lay between the germline ends. This CDR3 spans 15 amino acids. The CDR3 sequence: CASTLTGSPNEKLFF. The CDR3 coding sequence is TGTGCCAGTACCTTGACTGGGTCTCCGAATGAAAAACTGTTTTTT. Filled out from reference TRBV19 and TRBJ1-4, the complete variable domain reads DGGITQSPKYLFRKEGQNVTLSCEQNLNHDAMYWYRQDPGQGLRLIYYSQIVNDFQKGDIAEGYSVSREKKESFPLTVTSAQKNPTAFYLCASTLTGSPNEKLFFGSGTQLSVL.

This clone was observed at least ten times. The chain joins TRBV6-1 to TRBJ1-1, with a tentative D call TRBD1 (6 bases). Germline CDR1 is MNHNS and CDR2 is SASEGT. Trimming took off 4 bases at V and 6 bases at J, with 12 bases between the two ends. This CDR3 spans 13 amino acids. This CDR3 is CASSVVQGPEAFF. CDR3 nucleotides: TGTGCCAGCAGTGTTGTCCAGGGGCCTGAAGCTTTCTTT.

The chain couples TRBV6-6 to TRBJ2-7; 9 bases are shared with TRBD2. Germline loops: CDR1 MNHNY, CDR2 SVGAGI (reference sequence). The V segment lost 7 bases and the J segment 0 bases; nucleotides outside the gene matches: 7. The CDR3 is 15 residues long. CDR3 sequence reads: CASTPTSGSSYEQYF. Here the CDR3 DNA reads TGTGCCAGCACTCCGACTAGCGGCTCCTCCTACGAGCAGTACTTC.

Comment on this clone: The same CDR3 is also encoded by other DNA sequences in this sample. The rearrangement links TRBV28 to TRBJ2-7; 7 bases are shared with TRBD1. Trimming took 3 bases from V and 3 from J; bases not matched to a gene: 2. The CDR3 runs to 13 residues. CDR1 and CDR2 (germline): MDHEN, SYDVKM. CDR3 loop: CASSLGQNYEQYF. CDR3 nucleotide sequence: TGTGCCAGCAGTTTGGGACAGAACTACGAGCAGTACTTC.

Details on this clone: Other DNA sequences of this sample code for an identical CDR3. This chain uses TRBV5-1 with TRBJ2-3, with 8 nucleotides matching TRBD1. Germline CDR1 reads SGHRS; CDR2 reads YFSETQ. V dropped 1 base and J dropped 4; count of bases not matched to a gene: 2. This CDR3 is built from 14 residues. The CDR3 coding sequence is TGCGCCAGCAGCTTGCAGGGGGCCTCAGATACGCAGTATTTT. This encodes CASSLQGASDTQYF.

At least ten counts were recorded for this clone. DNA of the CDR3: TGTGCCAGCAGCTTCCTCGGAGGGTTTGAAGAGACCCAGTACTTC. Translating gives CASSFLGGFEETQYF. J is TRBJ2-5 and V is TRBV7-3; D is perhaps TRBD2 (6 bases). CDR1 SGHTA and CDR2 FQGTGA come from the germline V gene. There are 15 residues in the CDR3. Deletions cut 3 bases from V and 3 bases from J, with 14 bases between. The complete variable domain, with remaining parts taken from reference TRBV7-3 and TRBJ2-5, reads GAGVSQTPSNKVTEKGKYVELRCDPISGHTALYWYRQSLGQGPEFLIYFQGTGAADDSGLPNDRFFAVRPEGSVSTLKIQRTERGDSAVYLCASSFLGGFEETQYFGPGTRLLVL.

The chain is built from TRBV6-5 and TRBJ1-1; 7 bases fit TRBD1. The trim removed 7 bases at V and 2 bases at J, leaving 7 bases unmatched. The CDR3 consists of 14 residues. From germline, CDR1 is MNHEY and CDR2 SVGAGI. This CDR3 is CASKTGQINTEAFF. CDR3 DNA sequence: TGTGCCAGCAAAACGGGACAGATAAACACTGAAGCTTTCTTT.

This clone has only a few counts. The rearrangement links TRBV5-6 to TRBJ1-4; maybe TRBD1 (6 bases). Trimming took off 1 base at V and 0 bases at J, with 13 bases between the two ends. The CDR3 is made up of 17 amino acids. CDR1 and CDR2 (germline): SGHDT, YYEEEE. The CDR3 protein is CASSLTGSSTTNEKLFF. The CDR3 DNA reads TGTGCCAGCAGCTTGACAGGGTCCTCTACAACTAATGAAAAACTGTTTTTT.

V gene TRBV29-1 combines with J gene TRBJ2-5, with TRBD1 matching 10 bases. The assigned J gene may be wrong: the sequence end matches TRBJ2-7 better. Germline CDR1 and CDR2: SQVTM and ANQGSEA. The CDR3 consists of 14 residues. The CDR3 nucleotides read TGCAGCGTTCTCAGACAGGGGGCAGCCTACGAGCAGTACTTC. Translated, it gives CSVLRQGAAYEQYF.

The V and J genes are TRBV19 and TRBJ2-7; 7 bases are shared with TRBD2. The CDR3 totals 15 residues. Germline CDR1 is LNHDA and CDR2 is SQIVND (reference sequence). V trimming: 7 bases; J trimming: 6 bases; junction bases outside the gene matches: 15. CDR3 amino acids: CASNFRGVGYGEQYF. For the CDR3, the DNA is TGTGCCAGTAATTTCCGGGGGGTAGGTTACGGCGAGCAGTACTTC.

This clone was picked up a small number of times. The genes are TRBV5-4 and TRBJ2-3; the match to TRBD2 covers 7 bases. The J segment lost 3 bases and the V segment lost 5 bases, leaving 12 bases of the junction unmatched. The CDR3 runs 16 residues. Germline V gene sequence: CDR1 SGHNT, CDR2 YYREEE (reference sequence). In DNA, the CDR3 is TGTGCCAGCAGACAAGCCGGACTAGTCATTACAGATACGCAGTATTTT. It codes for CASRQAGLVITDTQYF.

The chain is built from TRBV6-4 and TRBJ2-1; the match to TRBD1 covers 9 bases. The CDR3 extends over 16 amino acids. Germline values: CDR1 MRHNA, CDR2 SNTAGT. V lost 3 bases and J lost 5; bases outside the gene matches: 8. The CDR3: CASSDYVGQGHNEQFF. CDR3 DNA sequence: TGTGCCAGCAGTGATTATGTGGGACAGGGACACAATGAGCAGTTCTTC.